These 15 T cell receptor beta chains were sequenced from one sample in a study of glioma-infiltrating T cells. TCR alpha and beta CDR3 regions were amplified from RNA using iRepertoire nested multiplex PCR. Using its own MiXCR run on the multiplex PCR reads, TCRdb lists one record per CDR3 protein. This table has under 150,000 distinct CDR3 sequences, roughly a quarter appearing once. The material sequenced was glioma tissue, nonneoplastic brain tissue, or PBMCs (not recorded which). These receptors all stem from a human donor with low-grade glioma or glioblastoma, undergoing nonglioma brain surgery, or in good health (not recorded which).

This clonotype appeared a few times. A read error may explain this, as a much larger clone is one base away. The V gene is TRBV12-3 or TRBV12-4, the J gene TRBJ2-1; no definite D call. Trimming left V 3 bases short and J 8 bases short, with 2 bases between. The CDR3 spans 10 residues. The CDR3 DNA reads TGTGCCAGCAGTTTCTATGAGCAGTTCTTC. Encoded protein: CASSFYEQFF.

This clonotype was picked up many times. The chain recombines TRBV27 with TRBJ2-3; TRBD2 aligns across 9 bases. Germline CDR1 reads MNHEY; CDR2 reads SMNVEV (reference sequence). This CDR3 contains 18 residues. Trimming cost V 4 bases and J 6 bases; bases outside gene matches: 17. As DNA, the CDR3 is TGTGCCAGCAGTTCCCAGGTCAGGGCTAGCGGGGCCCCGGATACGCAGTATTTT. Encoded protein: CASSSQVRASGAPDTQYF.

This clonotype was recorded at least ten times. This chain joins TRBV7-2 and TRBJ2-3; D possibly corresponds to TRBD2 (6 bases). The germline V gene has CDR1 SGHTA and CDR2 FQGNSA. V dropped 1 base and J dropped 2 bases, with 13 bases sitting between them. The CDR3 covers 16 residues. The CDR3 nucleotides are TGTGCCAGCAGCTTAGTGGGCGGGGCGAACACAGATACGCAGTATTTT. Protein sequence: CASSLVGGANTDTQYF.

As for this clonotype: At one of its ends the junction is not consistent with the germline gene, which may arise from a read error. The V gene is TRBV3-1, the J gene TRBJ2-5; D is uncertain. This CDR3 region has 14 residues. The germline CDR1 and CDR2 sequences are LGHDT and YNNKEL (reference sequence). The CDR3 nucleotides are TGTGCCAGCAGCCAAGACTCGGGCCAAGCGACCCAGTACTTC. Translation gives CASSQDSGQATQYF.

V is TRBV11-2 and J is TRBJ2-7; 9 nucleotides agree with TRBD1. The trim removed 2 bases at V and 2 bases at J, leaving 4 bases unmatched. The CDR3 consists of 15 residues. The germline V gene encodes CDR1 SGHAT and CDR2 FQNNGV. The CDR3 coding sequence is TGTGCCAGCAGCTTAAACCGACAGGGGGCCTACGAGCAGTACGTC. Translation gives CASSLNRQGAYEQYV.

This clonotype was detected ten times or more. The chain is built from TRBV27 and TRBJ2-2; D is uncertain. The V gene's germline CDR1 is MNHEY and CDR2 SMNVEV (reference sequence). Trimming removed 1 base at V and 7 bases at J, with 7 bases between. The CDR3 loop spans 13 amino acids. The DNA for the CDR3 is TGTGCCAGCAGTTTATTGCTCGTCGGGGAGCTGTTTTTT. As protein: CASSLLLVGELFF.

This clonotype was observed at least ten times. The CDR3, as DNA: TGTGCCAGCATCCGACAGCCCAATCAGCCCCAGCATTTT. Translating gives CASIRQPNQPQHF. V and J are TRBV6-1 and TRBJ1-5, with D perhaps TRBD1 (5 bases). V was pared by 7 bases and J by 3 bases, with 10 bases between. There are 13 residues in the CDR3. Germline lookup yields CDR1 MNHNS and CDR2 SASEGT.

This clonotype has at least ten counts. V usage is TRBV7-2 and J usage is TRBJ2-1; either TRBD1 or TRBD2 may supply D (5 bases each). The germline gives CDR1 SGHTA, CDR2 FQGNSA. This CDR3 is built from 15 residues. V shed 5 bases and J shed 3 bases, with 14 bases lying between them. The CDR3 sequence is CASSPSGTNYNEQFF. The CDR3 DNA reads as TGTGCCAGCAGCCCCTCCGGGACCAACTACAATGAGCAGTTCTTC.

The chain combines TRBV5-1 with TRBJ1-1; unclear D gene. This CDR3 has 8 residues. Germline CDR1 SGHRS, CDR2 YFSETQ. V was pared by 10 bases and J by 9 bases, with 7 bases between. This CDR3 is CARSQAFF. The CDR3 coding sequence is TGCGCCCGGAGCCAAGCTTTCTTT.

This clonotype appeared a few times. This rearrangement joins TRBV7-8 to TRBJ1-1, with D perhaps TRBD1 (6 bases). CDR3 size: 14 residues. Germline V CDR1 and CDR2: SGHVS, FQNEAQ. Trimming took off 3 bases at V and 1 base at J, with 9 bases between the two ends. The CDR3 DNA follows: TGTGCCAGCAGCTTCCGGACAGCGAACACTGAAGCTTTCTTT. Protein sequence: CASSFRTANTEAFF.

The J gene is TRBJ1-5, the V gene TRBV28, with D unresolved. CDR1 MDHEN and CDR2 SYDVKM come from the germline V gene. The CDR3 runs 16 residues. V was shortened by 7 bases and J by 2 bases, with 18 bases between the two germline ends. CDR3 loop: CASINLASLGNQPQHF. The CDR3 bases are TGTGCCAGCATTAACTTGGCCAGCTTGGGCAATCAGCCCCAGCATTTT.

This clonotype appeared a few times. The J gene is TRBJ2-4, the V gene TRBV20-1, with TRBD2 as a possible D gene (6 bases). The CDR3 spans 14 residues. The germline V gene has CDR1 DFQATT and CDR2 SNEGSKA (reference sequence). V was pared by 0 bases and J by 1 base, with 7 bases between. The CDR3 here is CSARDREAKNIQYF. Written as DNA, the CDR3 is TGCAGTGCTAGAGATCGGGAGGCCAAAAACATTCAGTACTTC.

This clonotype was seen a handful of times. One end of the junction varies from germline; a read error may be responsible. CDR3 bases: TGTGCCAGCAGTTTAACGGGCATGATAGAGGAGACCCAGTACTTC. Translating gives CASSLTGMIEETQYF. The rearrangement joins TRBV7-3 to TRBJ2-5; no clear D. The germline V gene encodes CDR1 SGHTA and CDR2 FQGTGA. This CDR3 region has 15 residues.

As for this clonotype: A much bigger clone sits one base away, suggesting this may be a read error. The genes are TRBV27 and TRBJ1-5, with no clear D. This CDR3 contains 13 residues. V was cut by 9 bases and J by 1 base, with 10 bases left in between. Per germline, CDR1 MNHEY and CDR2 SMNVEV (reference sequence). The CDR3 nucleotides read TGTGCCAGAAGTATACGCAGCAATCAGCCCCAGCATTTT. Protein sequence: CARSIRSNQPQHF.

The chain is built from TRBV5-1 and TRBJ1-3, with 7 bases fitting TRBD1. Germline V gene sequence: CDR1 SGHRS, CDR2 YFSETQ. The CDR3 contains 15 residues. Germline trimming cut 4 bases from V and 4 bases from J; bases unmatched to any gene: 8. The CDR3 is CASSAGMGQGNTIYF. The CDR3 DNA is TGCGCCAGCAGCGCTGGGATGGGACAGGGAAACACCATATATTTT.